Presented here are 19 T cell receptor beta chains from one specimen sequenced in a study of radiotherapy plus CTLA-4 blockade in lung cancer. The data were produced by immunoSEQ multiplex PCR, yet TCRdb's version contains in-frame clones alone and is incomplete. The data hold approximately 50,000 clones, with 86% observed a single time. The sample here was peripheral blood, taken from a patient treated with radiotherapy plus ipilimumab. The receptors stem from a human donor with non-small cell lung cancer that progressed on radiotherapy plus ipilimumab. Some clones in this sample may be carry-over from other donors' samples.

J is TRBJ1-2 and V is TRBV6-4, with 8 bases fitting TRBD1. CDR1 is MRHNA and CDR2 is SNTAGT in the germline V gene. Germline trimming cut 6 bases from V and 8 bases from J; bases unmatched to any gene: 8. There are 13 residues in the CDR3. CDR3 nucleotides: TGTGCCAGCAGACCCGGACAGGGCGAGGGCTACACCTTC. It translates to CASRPGQGEGYTF.

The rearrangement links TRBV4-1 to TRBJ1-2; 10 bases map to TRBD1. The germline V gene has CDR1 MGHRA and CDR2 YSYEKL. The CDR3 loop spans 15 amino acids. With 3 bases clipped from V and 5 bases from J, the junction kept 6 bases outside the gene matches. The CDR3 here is CASSHSGQGDYGYTF. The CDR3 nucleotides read TGCGCCAGCAGCCATAGCGGACAGGGGGATTATGGCTACACCTTC.

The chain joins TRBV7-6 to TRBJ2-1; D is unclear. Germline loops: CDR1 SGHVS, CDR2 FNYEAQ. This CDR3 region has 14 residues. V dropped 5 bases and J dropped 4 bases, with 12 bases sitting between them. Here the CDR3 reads CASSLNREYNEQFF. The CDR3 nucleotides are TGTGCCAGCAGCCTTAACCGCGAATACAATGAGCAGTTCTTC.

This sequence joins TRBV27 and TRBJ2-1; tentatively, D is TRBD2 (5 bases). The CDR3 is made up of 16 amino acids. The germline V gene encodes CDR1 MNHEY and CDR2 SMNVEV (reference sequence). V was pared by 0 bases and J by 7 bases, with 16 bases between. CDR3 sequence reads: CASSLSIASYRNEQFF. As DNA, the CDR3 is TGTGCCAGCAGTTTATCGATAGCTAGCTATAGGAATGAGCAGTTCTTC.

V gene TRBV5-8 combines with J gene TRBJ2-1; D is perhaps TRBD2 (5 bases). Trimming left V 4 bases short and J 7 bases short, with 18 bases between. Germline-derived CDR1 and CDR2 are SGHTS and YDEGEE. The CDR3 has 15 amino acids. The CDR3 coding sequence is TGTGCCAGCAGCCTCAAAGGGAGATTTCGGAATGAGCAGTTCTTC. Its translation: CASSLKGRFRNEQFF.

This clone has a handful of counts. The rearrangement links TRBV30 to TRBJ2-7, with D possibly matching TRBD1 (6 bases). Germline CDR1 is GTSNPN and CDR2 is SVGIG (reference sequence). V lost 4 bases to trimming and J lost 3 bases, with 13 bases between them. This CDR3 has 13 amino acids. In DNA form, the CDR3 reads TGTGCCTGGACGATACAGGGAAGCTACGAGCAGTACTTC. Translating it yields CAWTIQGSYEQYF.

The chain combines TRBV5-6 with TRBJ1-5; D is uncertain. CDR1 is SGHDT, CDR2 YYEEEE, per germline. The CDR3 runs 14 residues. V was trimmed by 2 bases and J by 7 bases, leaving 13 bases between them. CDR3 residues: CASSLLGPGQPQHF. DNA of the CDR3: TGTGCCAGCAGCTTATTAGGGCCGGGGCAGCCCCAGCATTTT.

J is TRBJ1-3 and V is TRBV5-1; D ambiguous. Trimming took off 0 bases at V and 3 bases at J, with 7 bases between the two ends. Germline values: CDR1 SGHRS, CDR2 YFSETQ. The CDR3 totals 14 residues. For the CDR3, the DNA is TGCGCCAGCAGCTTGGCCACGGGTGGAAACACCATATATTTT. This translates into CASSLATGGNTIYF.

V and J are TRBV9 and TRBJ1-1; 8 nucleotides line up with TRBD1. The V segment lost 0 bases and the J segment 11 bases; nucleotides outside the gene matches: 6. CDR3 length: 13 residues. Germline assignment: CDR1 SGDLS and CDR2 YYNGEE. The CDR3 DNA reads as TGTGCCAGCAGCGTAGTGACAGGGGAAGAGGCTTTCTTT. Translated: CASSVVTGEEAFF.

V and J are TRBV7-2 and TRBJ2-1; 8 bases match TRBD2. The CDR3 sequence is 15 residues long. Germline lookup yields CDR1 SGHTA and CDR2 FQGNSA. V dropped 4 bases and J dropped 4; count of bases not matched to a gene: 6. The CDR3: CASSSPGLVYNEQFF. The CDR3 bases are TGTGCCAGCAGCTCGCCGGGACTAGTTTACAATGAGCAGTTCTTC.

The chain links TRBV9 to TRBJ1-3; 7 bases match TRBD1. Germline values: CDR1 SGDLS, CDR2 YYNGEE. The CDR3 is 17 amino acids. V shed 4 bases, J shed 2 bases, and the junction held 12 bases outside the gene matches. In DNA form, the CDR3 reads TGTGCCAGCAGCTCTGGGAGGTTTGGGACAGCTGGAAACACCATATATTTT. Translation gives CASSSGRFGTAGNTIYF.

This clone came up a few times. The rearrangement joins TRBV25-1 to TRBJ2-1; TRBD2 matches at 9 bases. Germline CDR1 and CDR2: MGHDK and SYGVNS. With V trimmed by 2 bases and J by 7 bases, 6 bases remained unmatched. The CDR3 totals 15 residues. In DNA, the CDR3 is TGTGCCAGCAGTGAAGGGGGACTAGCCTCGAATGAGCAGTTCTTC. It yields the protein CASSEGGLASNEQFF.

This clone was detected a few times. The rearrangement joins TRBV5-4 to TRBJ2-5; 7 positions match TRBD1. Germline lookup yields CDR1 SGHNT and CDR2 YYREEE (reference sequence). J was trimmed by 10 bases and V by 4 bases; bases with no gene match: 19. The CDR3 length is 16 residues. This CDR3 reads CASSITGALRDGDQYF. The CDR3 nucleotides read TGTGCCAGCAGCATAACAGGGGCCCTAAGGGACGGGGACCAGTACTTC.

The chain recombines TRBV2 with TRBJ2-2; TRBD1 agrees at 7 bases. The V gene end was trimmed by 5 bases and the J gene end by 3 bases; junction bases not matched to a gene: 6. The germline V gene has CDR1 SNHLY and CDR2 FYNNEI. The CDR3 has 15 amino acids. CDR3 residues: CASSKGAVHTGELFF. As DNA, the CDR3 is TGTGCCAGCAGTAAGGGGGCGGTGCACACCGGGGAGCTGTTTTTT.

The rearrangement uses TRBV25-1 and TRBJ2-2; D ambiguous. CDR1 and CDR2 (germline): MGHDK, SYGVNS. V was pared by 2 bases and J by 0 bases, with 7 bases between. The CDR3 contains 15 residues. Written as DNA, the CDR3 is TGTGCCAGCAGTGAAGCTCTAGCGAACACCGGGGAGCTGTTTTTT. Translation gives CASSEALANTGELFF. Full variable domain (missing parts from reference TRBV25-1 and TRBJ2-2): EADIYQTPRYLVIGTGKKITLECSQTMGHDKMYWYQQDPGMELHLIHYSYGVNSTEKGDLSSESTVSRIRTEHFPLTLESARPSHTSQYLCASSEALANTGELFFGEGSRLTVL.

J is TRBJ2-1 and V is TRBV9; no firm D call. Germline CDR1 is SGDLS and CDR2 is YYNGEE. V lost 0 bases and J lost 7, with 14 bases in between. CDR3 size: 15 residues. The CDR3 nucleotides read TGTGCCAGCAGCGTAGCCGGATTACTAATGAATGAGCAGTTCTTC. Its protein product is CASSVAGLLMNEQFF.

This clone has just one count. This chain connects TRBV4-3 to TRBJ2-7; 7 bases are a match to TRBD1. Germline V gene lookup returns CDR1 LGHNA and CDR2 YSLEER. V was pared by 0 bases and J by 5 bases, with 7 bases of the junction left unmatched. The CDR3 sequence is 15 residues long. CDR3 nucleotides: TGCGCCAGCAGCCAAGATTACGGACAGGTGGACGAGCAGTACTTC. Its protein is CASSQDYGQVDEQYF.

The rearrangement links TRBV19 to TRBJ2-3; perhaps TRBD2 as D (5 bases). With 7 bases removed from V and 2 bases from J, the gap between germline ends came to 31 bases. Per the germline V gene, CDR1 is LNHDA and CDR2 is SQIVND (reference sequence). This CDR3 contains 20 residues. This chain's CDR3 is CASTPGLFNARPFSTDTQYF. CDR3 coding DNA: TGTGCCAGTACCCCCGGACTGTTCAACGCCCGACCCTTCTCCACAGATACGCAGTATTTT.

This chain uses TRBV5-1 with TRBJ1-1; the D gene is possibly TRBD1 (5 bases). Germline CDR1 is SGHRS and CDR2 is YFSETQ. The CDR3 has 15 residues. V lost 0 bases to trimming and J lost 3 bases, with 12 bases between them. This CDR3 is CASSLVAREDTEAFF. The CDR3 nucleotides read TGCGCCAGCAGCTTGGTGGCCAGGGAAGACACTGAAGCTTTCTTT.